A selection of T cell receptor beta chains follows, all from one sample in a study of blood T cell repertoires in COVID-19. Clones were sequenced by immunoSEQ multiplex PCR, and TCRdb holds only the in-frame ones, with some missing. The sample shows 91,000 or so clones, around nine tenths of them seen only once. Sample: peripheral blood. The receptor source for this set is a woman aged 50 to 60 in a cohort sampled during active COVID-19. The CDR3 runs from the conserved cysteine through the conserved F or W. The D gene is left open where the match is weak. The size entry is marked missing in some rows and otherwise reads once, few, many or a size class.

cdr3_nt: TGTGCCAGTAAGGTTCGGAGGACCGGGGAGCTGTTTTTT
cdr3_aa: CASKVRRTGELFF
j_call: TRBJ2-2
d_call: NA
clone_size: NA
v_call: TRBV19

cdr3_nt: TGTGCCAGCAGTGAAGTTACAGGGCTGACTGAAGCTTTCTTT
cdr3_aa: CASSEVTGLTEAFF
j_call: TRBJ1-1
d_call: NA
clone_size: NA
v_call: TRBV2

cdr3_nt: TGTGCCAGCAGTGGGTCCCGGACAGGGGGACTGAATCCCTACGAGCAGTACTTC
cdr3_aa: CASSGSRTGGLNPYEQYF
j_call: TRBJ2-7
d_call: TRBD1
clone_size: NA
v_call: TRBV6-1

cdr3_nt: TGTGCCAGCAGCTTAGCCGGGAGAACAGATACGCAGTATTTT
cdr3_aa: CASSLAGRTDTQYF
j_call: TRBJ2-3
d_call: NA
clone_size: NA
v_call: TRBV7-9

cdr3_nt: TGTGCCAGCAGTCCCGGGTTCTTCCCTTCCGAAAACTCCTACGAGCAGTACTTC
cdr3_aa: CASSPGFFPSENSYEQYF
j_call: TRBJ2-7
d_call: NA
clone_size: NA
v_call: TRBV27

cdr3_nt: TGTGCCAGCAGCCATAGCGGGAGGGCCCTGGGTAGCACAGATACGCAGTATTTT
cdr3_aa: CASSHSGRALGSTDTQYF
j_call: TRBJ2-3
d_call: TRBD2
clone_size: NA
v_call: TRBV3-1/TRBV3-2

cdr3_nt: TGTGCCAGCATTCCCTCCGGGAGAGTAAACACTGAAGCTTTCTTT
cdr3_aa: CASIPSGRVNTEAFF
j_call: TRBJ1-1
d_call: NA
clone_size: NA
v_call: TRBV6-5

cdr3_nt: TGCGCCAGCCGGGCGGGACCGACCGGGGAGCTGTTTTTT
cdr3_aa: CASRAGPTGELFF
j_call: TRBJ2-2
d_call: NA
clone_size: NA
v_call: TRBV10-1

cdr3_nt: TGTGCCAGCAGCCTACAGGGGGGGAACACTGAAGCTTTCTTT
cdr3_aa: CASSLQGGNTEAFF
j_call: TRBJ1-1
d_call: TRBD1
clone_size: once
v_call: TRBV11-3

cdr3_nt: TGTGCCAGCAGCCCCGGATTAGACCGGCGGGCGACCTTC
cdr3_aa: CASSPGLDRRATF
j_call: TRBJ1-2
d_call: NA
clone_size: once
v_call: TRBV5-8

cdr3_nt: TGTGCCAGCAGTGAATTTGGGGCAGGGCACTCCTATAATTCACCCCTCCACTTT
cdr3_aa: CASSEFGAGHSYNSPLHF
j_call: TRBJ1-6
d_call: NA
clone_size: NA
v_call: TRBV6-1

cdr3_nt: TGTGCCAGCAGCTTATGGTCCCCTAGCGGGCCCAGCACAGATACGCAGTATTTT
cdr3_aa: CASSLWSPSGPSTDTQYF
j_call: TRBJ2-3
d_call: TRBD2
clone_size: NA
v_call: TRBV7-3

cdr3_nt: TGCGCCAGCAGCTCCCTAGGCTGGCTCACAGATACGCAGTATTTT
cdr3_aa: CASSSLGWLTDTQYF
j_call: TRBJ2-3
d_call: NA
clone_size: NA
v_call: TRBV5-1

cdr3_nt: TGTGCCAGCAGCTTAGGGGGCTGGGGTGCCTCTAGCACAGATACGCAGTATTTT
cdr3_aa: CASSLGGWGASSTDTQYF
j_call: TRBJ2-3
d_call: NA
clone_size: NA
v_call: TRBV11-2

cdr3_nt: TGTGCCAGCAGCTTAAGGGGGCAAGAGACCCAGTACTTC
cdr3_aa: CASSLRGQETQYF
j_call: TRBJ2-5
d_call: NA
clone_size: NA
v_call: TRBV11-1

cdr3_nt: TGTGCCAGCAGCTCCGAGGACAGGGCAGTCTACGAGCAGTACTTC
cdr3_aa: CASSSEDRAVYEQYF
j_call: TRBJ2-7
d_call: TRBD1
clone_size: NA
v_call: TRBV4-2

cdr3_nt: TGTGCCAGCAAGCCGGACAGGGGCACAGATACGCAGTATTTT
cdr3_aa: CASKPDRGTDTQYF
j_call: TRBJ2-3
d_call: TRBD1
clone_size: NA
v_call: TRBV19

cdr3_nt: TGTGCCACCAGTGACCCCCACTTAGCGGGAGGACAGGGGGAGCAGTTCTTC
cdr3_aa: CATSDPHLAGGQGEQFF
j_call: TRBJ2-1
d_call: NA
clone_size: NA
v_call: TRBV24-1

cdr3_nt: TGCGCCAGCAGTGCTCAGGGGGCGGGCGAGACCCAGTACTTC
cdr3_aa: CASSAQGAGETQYF
j_call: TRBJ2-5
d_call: TRBD1
clone_size: NA
v_call: TRBV10-2

cdr3_nt: TGTGCCAGCAGTTCAGGGGGCGGAGAGACCCAGTACTTC
cdr3_aa: CASSSGGGETQYF
j_call: TRBJ2-5
d_call: TRBD1
clone_size: NA
v_call: TRBV7-8

cdr3_nt: TGCGCCAGCAGCTTGGACAGTCCTAACTATGGCTACACCTTC
cdr3_aa: CASSLDSPNYGYTF
j_call: TRBJ1-2
d_call: NA
clone_size: NA
v_call: TRBV5-1

cdr3_nt: TGCGCCAGCATAGGATTCCCCGGACAAGGGAACACCGGGGAGCTGTTTTTT
cdr3_aa: CASIGFPGQGNTGELFF
j_call: TRBJ2-2
d_call: NA
clone_size: NA
v_call: TRBV5-1

cdr3_nt: TGTGCCACCAATCCCCAGGGGGACATCAACACTGAAGCTTTCTTT
cdr3_aa: CATNPQGDINTEAFF
j_call: TRBJ1-1
d_call: TRBD1
clone_size: NA
v_call: TRBV24-1

cdr3_nt: TGTGCCAGCATGGGCAGGCCTAATGAAAAACTGTTTTTT
cdr3_aa: CASMGRPNEKLFF
j_call: TRBJ1-4
d_call: NA
clone_size: NA
v_call: TRBV4-2

cdr3_nt: TGTGCCAGCAGTTTTGACCGGGGTGGGGGCACAGATACGCAGTATTTT
cdr3_aa: CASSFDRGGGTDTQYF
j_call: TRBJ2-3
d_call: NA
clone_size: NA
v_call: TRBV28

cdr3_nt: TGTGCCAGCAGCAGGACACCTCTTGTCTACGAGCAGTACTTC
cdr3_aa: CASSRTPLVYEQYF
j_call: TRBJ2-7
d_call: NA
clone_size: once
v_call: TRBV5-4

cdr3_nt: TGCAGTCCGGGAACAGGGACCGAGCAGTACTTC
cdr3_aa: CSPGTGTEQYF
j_call: TRBJ2-7
d_call: NA
clone_size: few
v_call: TRBV20-1

cdr3_nt: TGTGCCAGTTCCCCAGATAGCACAGATACGCAGTATTTT
cdr3_aa: CASSPDSTDTQYF
j_call: TRBJ2-3
d_call: NA
clone_size: NA
v_call: TRBV19

cdr3_nt: TGTGCCAGCAGCTTTCTAGCGTTGGGCACAGATACGCAGTATTTT
cdr3_aa: CASSFLALGTDTQYF
j_call: TRBJ2-3
d_call: NA
clone_size: NA
v_call: TRBV11-2

cdr3_nt: TGTGCCAGCAGCGCCCGACAGGGCATCACAGATACGCAGTATTTT
cdr3_aa: CASSARQGITDTQYF
j_call: TRBJ2-3
d_call: TRBD1
clone_size: NA
v_call: TRBV9

cdr3_nt: TGTGCCAGCAGACAACGTACAGTTTCATCCTACGAGCAGTACTTC
cdr3_aa: CASRQRTVSSYEQYF
j_call: TRBJ2-7
d_call: NA
clone_size: NA
v_call: TRBV2

cdr3_nt: TGTGCCAGCAGCTTGGAGCTGGATACGCAGTATTTT
cdr3_aa: CASSLELDTQYF
j_call: TRBJ2-3
d_call: NA
clone_size: NA
v_call: TRBV5-4

cdr3_nt: TGTGCCACCTTAGGACTAGCGGGTTGGACGCAGTATTTT
cdr3_aa: CATLGLAGWTQYF
j_call: TRBJ2-3
d_call: TRBD2
clone_size: NA
v_call: TRBV6-5

cdr3_nt: TGTGCCTGGACACTCCCGGGACTCCCCTACAATGAGCAGTTCTTC
cdr3_aa: CAWTLPGLPYNEQFF
j_call: TRBJ2-1
d_call: NA
clone_size: NA
v_call: TRBV30

cdr3_nt: TGTGCCAGCAGTCTACCGGGAAGATCCTACAATGAGCAGTTCTTC
cdr3_aa: CASSLPGRSYNEQFF
j_call: TRBJ2-1
d_call: NA
clone_size: once
v_call: TRBV28

cdr3_nt: TGCGCCAGCAGCTGGGGAGGACTAGCGGGAGCGGGAGATACGCAGTATTTT
cdr3_aa: CASSWGGLAGAGDTQYF
j_call: TRBJ2-3
d_call: TRBD2
clone_size: NA
v_call: TRBV5-1

cdr3_nt: TGTGCCAGCAGCTTAGGCGGAACTAACACAGATACGCAGTATTTT
cdr3_aa: CASSLGGTNTDTQYF
j_call: TRBJ2-3
d_call: NA
clone_size: NA
v_call: TRBV11-3

cdr3_nt: TGCAGTGCTAGTCCTTACCGGGACAGGGATTCACCCCTCCACTTT
cdr3_aa: CSASPYRDRDSPLHF
j_call: TRBJ1-6
d_call: TRBD1
clone_size: NA
v_call: TRBV20-1

cdr3_nt: TGTGCCATCAGTGACAGATCAATGATCTACGAGCAGTACTTC
cdr3_aa: CAISDRSMIYEQYF
j_call: TRBJ2-7
d_call: NA
clone_size: NA
v_call: TRBV10-3

cdr3_nt: TGTGCCAGCACCGCCGCCAGCGGGAGGGGCTACGAGCAGTACTTC
cdr3_aa: CASTAASGRGYEQYF
j_call: TRBJ2-7
d_call: TRBD2
clone_size: NA
v_call: TRBV9

cdr3_nt: TGTGCCAGCAGTTCATCTAGCGGGCCATCCTACGAGCAGTACTTC
cdr3_aa: CASSSSSGPSYEQYF
j_call: TRBJ2-7
d_call: TRBD2
clone_size: few
v_call: TRBV6-5

cdr3_nt: TGTGCCAGCAGTTCGGGACAGGGGATTAATGGCTACACCTTC
cdr3_aa: CASSSGQGINGYTF
j_call: TRBJ1-2
d_call: TRBD1
clone_size: NA
v_call: TRBV2

cdr3_nt: TGTGCCAGTAGTACCTACATCGACAGACACGAGCAGTACTTC
cdr3_aa: CASSTYIDRHEQYF
j_call: TRBJ2-7
d_call: NA
clone_size: few
v_call: TRBV19

cdr3_nt: TGTGCCAGCAGCTTGGTTCAGGGGTCTGGGATCACCAATCAGCCCCAGCATTTT
cdr3_aa: CASSLVQGSGITNQPQHF
j_call: TRBJ1-5
d_call: NA
clone_size: NA
v_call: TRBV5-5